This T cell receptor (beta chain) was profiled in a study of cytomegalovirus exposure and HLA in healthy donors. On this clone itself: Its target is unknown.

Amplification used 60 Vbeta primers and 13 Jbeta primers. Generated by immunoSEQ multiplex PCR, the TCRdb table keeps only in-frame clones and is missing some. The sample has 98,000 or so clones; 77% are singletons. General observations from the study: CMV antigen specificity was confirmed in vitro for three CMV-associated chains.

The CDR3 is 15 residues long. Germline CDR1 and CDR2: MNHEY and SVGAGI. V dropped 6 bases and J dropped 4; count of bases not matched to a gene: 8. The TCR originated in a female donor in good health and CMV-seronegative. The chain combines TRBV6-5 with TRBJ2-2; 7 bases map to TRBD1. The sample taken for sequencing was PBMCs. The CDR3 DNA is TGTGCCAGCAGCCAGGGACAGACTATCACCGGGGAGCTGTTTTTT. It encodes CASSQGQTITGELFF.